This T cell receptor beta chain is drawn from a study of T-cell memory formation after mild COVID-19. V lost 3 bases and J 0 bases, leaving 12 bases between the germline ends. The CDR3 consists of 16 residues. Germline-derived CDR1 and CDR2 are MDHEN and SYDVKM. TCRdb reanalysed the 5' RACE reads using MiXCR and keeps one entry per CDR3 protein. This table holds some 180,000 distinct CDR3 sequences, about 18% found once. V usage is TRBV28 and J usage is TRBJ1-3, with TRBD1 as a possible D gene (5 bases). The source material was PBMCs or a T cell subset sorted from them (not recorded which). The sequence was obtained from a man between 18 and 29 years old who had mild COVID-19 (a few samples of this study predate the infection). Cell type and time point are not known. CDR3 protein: CASSLGHRSSGNTIYF. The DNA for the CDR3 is TGTGCCAGCAGTTTGGGGCACCGAAGCTCTGGAAACACCATATATTTT.